The 26 T cell receptor beta chains reported below all come from one sample, sequenced in a study of T cell repertoires in cytomegalovirus infection. From the reads, TCRdb called clonotypes with MiXCR, one entry per CDR3 protein. Here the sample spans around 350,000 distinct CDR3 sequences, 15% to 20% being singletons. Sequencing was carried out using PBMCs. These receptor sequences come from a human donor in good health (CMV status not recorded). Some clones in this sample may be carry-over from other donors' samples.

This clonotype has at least ten counts. This chain joins TRBV25-1 and TRBJ1-2; no firm D call. Looked up from germline, CDR1 is MGHDK and CDR2 is SYGVNS. Trimming removed 5 bases from V and 9 bases from J, with 22 bases in between. The CDR3 is 15 residues long. In DNA form, the CDR3 reads TGTGCCAGCAGTCCCGACCCGGGAAGACCTATGAGCTACACCTTC. Its protein is CASSPDPGRPMSYTF.

The chain combines TRBV5-5 with TRBJ1-2; D perhaps matches TRBD1 (5 bases). Trimming shortened V by 0 bases and J by 4 bases, and 7 bases separated the two germline ends. The germline CDR1 and CDR2 sequences are SGHKS and YYEKEE (reference sequence). CDR3 length: 13 amino acids. CDR3: CASSLAGLYGYTF. CDR3 in DNA: TGTGCCAGCAGCTTGGCGGGGCTCTATGGCTACACCTTC.

This clonotype has just a few counts. This chain links TRBV6-1 with TRBJ2-3, with D perhaps matching TRBD2 (5 bases). This CDR3 spans 14 amino acids. Germline CDR1 reads MNHNS; CDR2 reads SASEGT. The V end was cut by 5 bases, the J end by 5 bases, with 14 bases between. The CDR3 region is CASSPSLAGDTQYF. The DNA for the CDR3 is TGTGCCAGCAGTCCATCCTTGGCGGGAGATACGCAGTATTTT.

This clonotype was seen at least ten times. The V gene is TRBV7-2, the J gene TRBJ2-3, with D perhaps TRBD1 (6 bases). Germline V gene data show CDR1 as SGHTA and CDR2 as FQGNSA. The CDR3 has 16 residues. V was pared by 0 bases and J by 1 base, with 11 bases between. The CDR3 loop reads CASSLARAGGTDTQYF. CDR3 DNA sequence: TGTGCCAGCAGCTTAGCGAGGGCAGGGGGCACAGATACGCAGTATTTT.

The chain recombines TRBV6-2 or TRBV6-3 with TRBJ2-7; D unclear. CDR3 length: 15 amino acids. Trimming left V 6 bases short and J 0 bases short, with 15 bases between. CDR1 MNHEY and CDR2 SVGEGT come from the germline V gene. CDR3: CASSQRRDISYEQYF. The CDR3 DNA follows: TGTGCCAGCAGCCAACGACGAGACATCTCCTACGAGCAGTACTTC.

This chain joins TRBV7-6 and TRBJ1-2; unclear D gene. Germline values: CDR1 SGHVS, CDR2 FNYEAQ. The CDR3 contains 15 residues. V lost 1 base and J 2 bases, leaving 11 bases between the germline ends. CDR3 region: CASSLEVGPNYGYTF. The CDR3 region has the DNA TGTGCCAGCAGCTTAGAGGTGGGCCCAAACTATGGCTACACCTTC.

This clonotype was seen ten or more times. The chain links TRBV12-3 or TRBV12-4 to TRBJ1-2; a possible D gene is TRBD1 (6 bases). The CDR3 consists of 12 residues. The V gene lost 3 bases and the J gene lost 9 bases, with 11 bases spanning the gap. The CDR3 nucleotides read TGTGCCAGCAGTTTGTCAGGGGACCGCTACACCTTC. Protein: CASSLSGDRYTF.

This clonotype was observed at least ten times. The chain is built from TRBV11-3 and TRBJ1-2; 7 bases are shared with TRBD1. CDR1 is SGHNT and CDR2 is YENEEA in the germline V gene. This CDR3 region has 13 residues. After removal of 2 bases from V and 8 bases from J, the junction contained 5 bases not matched to a gene. The DNA of the CDR3 is TGTGCCAGCAGCTTATCGTCAGGGGGAGGCTACACCTTC. This sequence encodes CASSLSSGGGYTF.

The table lists this clonotype with a few counts. The rearrangement uses TRBV11-2 and TRBJ2-7; D is undetermined. The CDR3 has 11 residues. The V end lost 5 bases, the J end lost 6 bases, and 8 bases lay between the germline ends. Germline values: CDR1 SGHAT, CDR2 FQNNGV. Written as DNA, the CDR3 is TGTGCCAGCAGCCTTAGATCCGAGCAGTACTTC. Translation: CASSLRSEQYF.

This clonotype was picked up many times. This chain joins TRBV7-2 and TRBJ2-3; D is undetermined. With 3 bases removed from V and 4 bases from J, the gap between germline ends came to 14 bases. This CDR3 is built from 15 residues. The germline V gene encodes CDR1 SGHTA and CDR2 FQGNSA. Here the CDR3 reads CASSFKRSRADTQYF. DNA of the CDR3: TGTGCCAGCAGCTTCAAGAGAAGTAGGGCAGATACGCAGTATTTT.

This clonotype was detected ten times or more. This chain links TRBV12-3 or TRBV12-4 with TRBJ1-5; 7 bases are a match to TRBD1. The CDR3 is made up of 15 amino acids. V shed 6 bases, J shed 1 base, and the junction held 6 bases outside the gene matches. The CDR3 nucleotides read TGTGCCAGCAGCCCAGGGGGTGTGAGCAATCAGCCCCAGCATTTT. Translated, it gives CASSPGGVSNQPQHF.

The rearrangement uses TRBV30 and TRBJ2-3; D ambiguous. This CDR3 is 13 amino acids long. The V end lost 3 bases, the J end lost 0 bases, and 7 bases lay between the germline ends. Germline V CDR1 and CDR2: GTSNPN, SVGIG (reference sequence). CDR3 region: CAWRGLSTDTQYF. CDR3 nucleotide sequence: TGTGCCTGGAGAGGGTTGAGCACAGATACGCAGTATTTT. Based on the CDR3 plus reference TRBV30 and TRBJ2-3, the full variable domain is SQTIHQWPATLVQPVGSPLSLECTVEGTSNPNLYWYRQAAGRGLQLLFYSVGIGQISSEVPQNLSASRPQDRQFILSSKKLLLSDSGFYLCAWRGLSTDTQYFGPGTRLTVL.

This clonotype was counted at least ten times. The chain is built from TRBV5-1 and TRBJ1-1, with a possible D match to TRBD1 (5 bases). V shed 2 bases and J shed 1 base, with 9 bases lying between them. Germline lookup yields CDR1 SGHRS and CDR2 YFSETQ. The CDR3 sequence is 14 residues long. CDR3 nucleotides: TGCGCCAGCAGCTTCGGACACACGAACACTGAAGCTTTCTTT. Translating it yields CASSFGHTNTEAFF.

This clonotype has at least ten counts. The gene calls are TRBV7-2 and TRBJ1-5, with D possibly TRBD1 on 5 matching bases. CDR1 is SGHTA, CDR2 FQGNSA, per germline. CDR3 size: 17 residues. The V and J ends lost 5 bases and 7 bases respectively, with 24 bases between them. The CDR3 loop is CASSPPWRGGTGQPQHF. For the CDR3, the DNA is TGTGCCAGCAGCCCGCCCTGGAGGGGAGGGACGGGGCAGCCCCAGCATTTT.

The chain couples TRBV12-3 or TRBV12-4 to TRBJ2-7, with 11 positions matching TRBD2. Germline trimming cut 6 bases from V and 7 bases from J; bases unmatched to any gene: 11. This CDR3 has 15 residues. This CDR3 reads CASSPSLAGVGEQYF. The DNA of the CDR3 is TGTGCCAGCAGCCCCTCACTAGCGGGGGTCGGGGAGCAGTACTTC.

In this sample, this clonotype turned up many times. J is TRBJ2-3 and V is TRBV7-2; D uncertain. Germline V gives CDR1 SGHTA, CDR2 FQGNSA. The CDR3 consists of 13 residues. V shed 5 bases and J shed 1 base, with 7 bases lying between them. CDR3 sequence reads: CASSPSRTDTQYF. In DNA form, the CDR3 reads TGTGCCAGCAGCCCAAGCCGCACAGATACGCAGTATTTT.

V and J are TRBV7-2 and TRBJ2-7; D is unresolved. Germline V gene data show CDR1 as SGHTA and CDR2 as FQGNSA. This CDR3 has 16 residues. Trimming left V 1 base short and J 4 bases short, with 17 bases between. The CDR3 bases are TGTGCCAGCAGCTTAGGCCCCAGGTGGCAGGCTTACGAGCAGTACTTC. As protein: CASSLGPRWQAYEQYF.

At least ten counts were recorded for this clonotype. The V and J genes are TRBV12-3 or TRBV12-4 and TRBJ2-3; 12 positions agree with TRBD2. This CDR3 contains 17 residues. The V segment lost 6 bases and the J segment 2 bases; nucleotides outside the gene matches: 9. CDR3: CASRLRGTSGFTDTQYF. In nucleotides, the CDR3 is TGTGCCAGCAGACTACGAGGGACTAGCGGGTTCACAGATACGCAGTATTTT.

This clonotype has a handful of counts. This chain connects TRBV10-3 to TRBJ1-5, with 7 bases matching TRBD1. This CDR3 contains 12 residues. CDR1 and CDR2 from the germline V gene are ENHRY and SYGVKD. The V and J ends lost 4 bases and 10 bases, in that order; junction bases with no gene match: 4. The CDR3, as DNA: TGTGCCATCAGTGGTGGACAGGAACCCCAGCATTTT. Its translation is CAISGGQEPQHF.

There are many counts of this clonotype. This chain links TRBV6-5 with TRBJ2-1; 9 bases line up with TRBD1. J gave up 0 bases and V 0 bases, and 9 bases lay outside the gene matches. Germline V gene data show CDR1 as MNHEY and CDR2 as SVGAGI. The CDR3 runs to 19 residues. This chain's CDR3 is CASSYSTGTGPTSYNEQFF. The CDR3 nucleotides are TGTGCCAGCAGTTACTCCACCGGGACAGGGCCAACCTCCTACAATGAGCAGTTCTTC.

The V and J genes are TRBV7-4 and TRBJ2-7; D is unresolved. This CDR3 comprises 15 residues. Germline assignment: CDR1 SGHVT and CDR2 SQSDAQ. V lost 5 bases and J 3 bases, leaving 17 bases between the germline ends. CDR3 DNA: TGTGCCAGCAGCCAGGCTGGTCGGATGATCTACGAGCAGTACTTC. Translated: CASSQAGRMIYEQYF. The entire variable domain, with the rest obtained from reference TRBV7-4 and TRBJ2-7, is as follows: GAGVSQSPRYKVAKRGRDVALRCDSISGHVTLYWYRQTLGQGSEVLTYSQSDAQRDKSGRPSGRFSAERPERSVSTLKIQRTEQGDSAVYLCASSQAGRMIYEQYFGPGTRLTVT.

This clonotype appeared many times. J is TRBJ2-7 and V is TRBV12-5; 8 nucleotides match TRBD1. The CDR3 runs 15 residues. V shed 6 bases, J shed 3 bases, and the junction held 10 bases outside the gene matches. The germline V gene encodes CDR1 LGHNT and CDR2 FRNRAP. The CDR3 here is CASGNDPGGRYEQYF. As DNA, the CDR3 is TGTGCTAGTGGAAATGACCCAGGGGGCCGCTACGAGCAGTACTTC.

The chain joins TRBV2 to TRBJ1-1; no reliable D call. The germline V and J ends were trimmed by 3 bases and 0 bases, with 8 bases remaining between them. The CDR3 consists of 14 residues. Germline V gene data show CDR1 as SNHLY and CDR2 as FYNNEI. The CDR3 nucleotides are TGTGCCAGCAGTGATGGTCAGTTGAACACTGAAGCTTTCTTT. This sequence encodes CASSDGQLNTEAFF.

This clonotype was found a few times. The chain has TRBV19 and TRBJ1-6; D might be TRBD1 (6 bases). Germline V gene data show CDR1 as LNHDA and CDR2 as SQIVND (reference sequence). The CDR3 is made up of 14 amino acids. Trimming stripped 3 bases from V and 11 bases from J, with 14 bases between. The CDR3 here is CASSIRTDDAPLHF. The CDR3 DNA is TGTGCCAGTAGTATCCGGACAGATGATGCACCCCTCCACTTT.

This clonotype was seen ten or more times. V usage is TRBV7-8 and J usage is TRBJ1-5, with D perhaps TRBD1 (5 bases). Germline V lookup: CDR1 SGHVS, CDR2 FQNEAQ. V was cut by 2 bases and J by 0 bases, with 14 bases left in between. The CDR3 loop spans 17 amino acids. The CDR3 loop reads CASSLNFRADSNQPQHF. The CDR3 region has the DNA TGTGCCAGCAGCTTAAACTTCAGGGCAGATAGCAATCAGCCCCAGCATTTT.

This clonotype was seen ten or more times. The gene calls are TRBV7-2 and TRBJ2-7, with D perhaps matching TRBD1 (5 bases). In germline, CDR1 is SGHTA, CDR2 FQGNSA. The CDR3 loop spans 15 amino acids. Trimming shortened V by 1 base and J by 6 bases, and 16 bases separated the two germline ends. This chain's CDR3 is CASSLEGFRQSEQYF. CDR3 DNA sequence: TGTGCCAGCAGCTTAGAGGGGTTTCGTCAATCCGAGCAGTACTTC.